This TCR beta chain was captured in a study of T-cell memory formation after mild COVID-19. Study background: TCR clusters largely stayed donor specific.

Only a few counts were recorded for this clonotype. Germline V CDR1 and CDR2: LGHDT, YNNKEL (reference sequence). The CDR3 contains 15 residues. The germline V and J ends were trimmed by 1 base and 4 bases, with 12 bases remaining between them. TCRdb independently ran MiXCR on the 5' RACE reads; one entry per CDR3 protein. The data hold approximately 390,000 distinct CDR3 sequences, with 15% to 20% observed a single time. The sequence derives from a man between 18 and 35 years old who had mild COVID-19 (a few samples of this study predate the infection). Cell type and time point are not known. The specimen sequenced was PBMCs or a T cell subset sorted from them (not recorded which). The chain has TRBV3-1 and TRBJ2-3; no reliable D call. This chain's CDR3 is CASSQVLGAADTQYF. The CDR3 nucleotides read TGTGCCAGCAGCCAAGTATTAGGTGCGGCAGATACGCAGTATTTT.